This T cell receptor (beta chain) was sequenced for a study of cytomegalovirus exposure and HLA in healthy donors. The CDR3 runs 14 residues. Germline V gene data show CDR1 as MNHEY and CDR2 as SVGAGI. V was pared by 0 bases and J by 5 bases, with 3 bases of the junction left unmatched. Both 60 Vbeta primers and 13 Jbeta primers went into the PCR. Here immunoSEQ multiplex PCR was the method, and the copy in TCRdb shows in-frame clones only, minus some. Seen in this sample are 150,000 to 200,000 clones; the ten most common clones hold around 0.79%. Concerning this clone itself: The antigen is unknown.

Study-level findings and limits: When presence/absence was analysed, sequencing depth was taken to be roughly uniform across donors.

The sequence derives from a woman aged 18 to 35 in good health and CMV-seropositive. The sample comprised PBMCs. This sequence joins TRBV6-5 and TRBJ2-7, with 8 bases lining up with TRBD1. The CDR3: CASSYSRTGNEQYF. CDR3 bases: TGTGCCAGCAGTTACTCGCGGACAGGGAACGAGCAGTACTTC.